This TCR beta chain was captured by sequencing in a study of long-term antiretroviral therapy in people with HIV. Findings of the study overall: Researchers lacked any data on ART adherence, viral resistance or therapy changes.

The CDR3 loop spans 15 amino acids. Trimming removed 5 bases from V and 4 bases from J; junction bases left unmatched: 9. Germline assignment: CDR1 SGHRS and CDR2 YFSETQ. The libraries were made with immunoSEQ v3.0 at survey level. The repertoire was sequenced with immunoSEQ multiplex PCR; TCRdb's copy has only in-frame clones and lacks some. There are 7,100 or so clones in the sample; under 85% occur only once, and around 22% lies in the top ten. Each HIV-infected participant was given treatment in the United States. DNA was extracted from around 0.96-9.9 million thawed cryopreserved PBMC. On this clone: What it binds is not known.

This TCR was sampled from a man aged 35 to 55 with HIV. The chain links TRBV5-1 to TRBJ1-2; TRBD1 aligns across 9 bases. The material was unsorted PBMCs, obtained 1.1 years after starting antiretroviral therapy. CDR3 DNA sequence: TGCGCCAGCAGATACAACGACAGGGGGATCTATGGCTACACCTTC. As protein: CASRYNDRGIYGYTF.